What follows are 23 T cell receptor beta chains derived from one specimen sequenced in a study of T-cell memory formation after mild COVID-19. TCRdb reprocessed the 5' RACE reads with MiXCR, giving one entry per CDR3 protein. Of roughly 180,000 distinct CDR3 sequences detected, approximately 10% appear once; the ten largest clones hold 3.5% to 4.5%. Sequenced input: PBMCs or a T cell subset sorted from them (not recorded which). The source is a man aged 18-30 years who had mild COVID-19 (a few samples of this study predate the infection). Cell type and time point are not known.

This clonotype turned up a few times. The chain couples TRBV14 to TRBJ2-1; the D call may be TRBD1 or TRBD2 (6 bases each). Deletions cut 4 bases from V and 8 bases from J, with 18 bases between. Germline values: CDR1 SGHDN, CDR2 FVKESK. The CDR3 consists of 15 residues. The CDR3 protein is CASSPGTSGAHEQFF. The CDR3 bases are TGTGCCAGCAGCCCCGGCACGTCGGGGGCCCATGAGCAGTTCTTC.

This clonotype was found many times. This chain uses TRBV5-1 with TRBJ1-3, with D perhaps TRBD1 (6 bases). CDR3 length: 15 residues. V lost 4 bases to trimming and J lost 4 bases, with 15 bases between them. CDR1 is SGHRS and CDR2 is YFSETQ in the germline V gene. The CDR3 loop is CASSQATGRGNTIYF. The CDR3 bases are TGCGCCAGCAGCCAGGCCACAGGGCGGGGAAACACCATATATTTT.

This clonotype came up many times. CDR3 in DNA: TGCGCCAGCACCCCACAGGGGGCGGGTACTGAAGCTTTCTTT. It encodes CASTPQGAGTEAFF. The chain combines TRBV5-1 with TRBJ1-1; 9 nucleotides match TRBD1. The V and J ends lost 6 bases and 5 bases, in that order; junction bases with no gene match: 8. In germline, CDR1 is SGHRS, CDR2 YFSETQ. This CDR3 region has 14 residues.

The rearrangement links TRBV5-1 to TRBJ1-2; unclear D gene. The CDR3 runs 13 residues. Germline-derived CDR1 and CDR2 are SGHRS and YFSETQ. Between the trimmed V and J ends, which lost 0 bases and 6 bases, there was a span of 9 bases. CDR3 nucleotides: TGCGCCAGCAGCTTGGAGGGCGGACATGGCTACACCTTC. Protein sequence: CASSLEGGHGYTF.

In this sample, this clonotype turned up a few times. The rearrangement links TRBV28 to TRBJ2-7; D is uncertain. The V end was cut by 7 bases, the J end by 5 bases, with 15 bases between. The CDR3 totals 13 residues. Per the germline V gene, CDR1 is MDHEN and CDR2 is SYDVKM. CDR3 bases: TGTGCCAGCAATCGACTCCCGTTGGACGAGCAGTACTTC. It specifies CASNRLPLDEQYF.

The rearrangement links TRBV6-2 or TRBV6-3 to TRBJ2-1; possible D gene TRBD2, 6 bases. V shed 4 bases and J shed 12 bases, with 13 bases lying between them. CDR1 is MNHEY, CDR2 SVGEGT, per germline. The CDR3 covers 12 residues. The CDR3 reads CASSSRGTRQFF. The DNA of the CDR3 is TGTGCCAGCAGTTCCCGGGGGACCCGGCAGTTCTTC.

The CDR3 region is CAIEDSTNTGELFF. As DNA, the CDR3 is TGTGCCATCGAGGACAGCACCAACACCGGGGAGCTGTTTTTT. The chain has TRBV10-3 and TRBJ2-2; possible D gene TRBD1, 6 bases. This CDR3 region has 14 residues. V was trimmed by 8 bases and J by 2 bases, leaving 12 bases between them. Germline-derived CDR1 and CDR2 are ENHRY and SYGVKD.

This chain joins TRBV5-1 and TRBJ1-2; D is undetermined. The ends were cut back, 1 base at V and 0 bases at J, with 10 bases in the middle. This CDR3 contains 15 residues. Germline values: CDR1 SGHRS, CDR2 YFSETQ. The CDR3 DNA follows: TGCGCCAGCAGCTTGTTCCACTCAGCTAACTATGGCTACACCTTC. Translating it yields CASSLFHSANYGYTF. Combining the CDR3 with reference TRBV5-1 and TRBJ1-2 gives the whole variable domain KAGVTQTPRYLIKTRGQQVTLSCSPISGHRSVSWYQQTPGQGLQFLFEYFSETQRNKGNFPGRFSGRQFSNSRSEMNVSTLELGDSALYLCASSLFHSANYGYTFGSGTRLTVV.

This clonotype was observed a handful of times. The CDR3 nucleotides are TGCGCCAGCAGCTGGGAAACCGGGGAGCTGTTTTTT. This encodes CASSWETGELFF. The chain joins TRBV5-1 to TRBJ2-2; D ambiguous. In germline, CDR1 is SGHRS, CDR2 YFSETQ. The length of the CDR3 is 12 residues. Trimming stripped 3 bases from V and 5 bases from J, with 5 bases between.

This clonotype was detected only a few times. The chain combines TRBV14 with TRBJ2-7, with D perhaps given as TRBD1 or TRBD2 (5 bases each). The length of the CDR3 is 16 residues. The germline CDR1 and CDR2 sequences are SGHDN and FVKESK. V lost 1 base to trimming and J lost 6 bases, with 19 bases between them. CDR3 loop: CASSQGTGTPKGEQYF. CDR3 sequence (DNA): TGTGCCAGCAGCCAAGGGACCGGGACCCCAAAAGGCGAGCAGTACTTC.

In its sample, this clonotype was seen many times. V is TRBV10-3 and J is TRBJ1-2; D is perhaps TRBD1 (5 bases). Germline CDR1 reads ENHRY; CDR2 reads SYGVKD. Trimming stripped 0 bases from V and 7 bases from J, with 15 bases between. The CDR3 covers 15 residues. CDR3 loop: CAISESLWQGGGYTF. The CDR3 DNA reads TGTGCCATCAGTGAGTCATTGTGGCAGGGCGGTGGCTACACCTTC.

V gene TRBV6-5 combines with J gene TRBJ2-7; 7 positions agree with TRBD1. V lost 8 bases and J lost 6; bases outside the gene matches: 10. The CDR3 has 13 residues. Germline CDR1 is MNHEY and CDR2 is SVGAGI. CDR3 amino acids: CASATGLPAEQYF. CDR3 nucleotide sequence: TGTGCCAGCGCGACAGGGCTACCAGCCGAGCAGTACTTC.

J is TRBJ1-6 and V is TRBV7-8; no definite D call. Germline V gene sequence: CDR1 SGHVS, CDR2 FQNEAQ. The V and J ends lost 4 bases and 10 bases respectively, with 17 bases between them. The CDR3 has 15 residues. The CDR3 region is CASSSFVGLESPLHF. For the CDR3, the DNA is TGTGCCAGCAGCTCCTTTGTTGGGTTGGAATCACCCCTCCACTTT.

This clonotype was detected a few times. The rearrangement joins TRBV5-1 to TRBJ2-4; 7 nucleotides agree with TRBD2. There are 15 residues in the CDR3. The germline V gene encodes CDR1 SGHRS and CDR2 YFSETQ. The V and J ends lost 0 bases and 8 bases, in that order; junction bases with no gene match: 8. The CDR3 loop reads CASSLGPLGGDIQYF. Here the CDR3 DNA reads TGCGCCAGCAGCTTGGGACCTCTGGGAGGGGACATTCAGTACTTC.

The chain combines TRBV14 with TRBJ1-2; a possible D gene is TRBD1 (6 bases). Germline-derived CDR1 and CDR2 are SGHDN and FVKESK. The CDR3 totals 13 residues. The V end was cut by 3 bases, the J end by 10 bases, with 15 bases between. The CDR3 nucleotides read TGTGCCAGCAGCCAGGACCGGGACAACTTCTACACCTTC. Translating gives CASSQDRDNFYTF. The complete variable domain, with remaining parts taken from reference TRBV14 and TRBJ1-2, reads EAGVTQFPSHSVIEKGQTVTLRCDPISGHDNLYWYRRVMGKEIKFLLHFVKESKQDESGMPNNRFLAERTGGTYSTLKVQPAELEDSGVYFCASSQDRDNFYTFGSGTRLTVV.

This clonotype was detected a few times. The J gene is TRBJ2-2, the V gene TRBV27; D perhaps matches TRBD2 (6 bases). The germline V gene encodes CDR1 MNHEY and CDR2 SMNVEV (reference sequence). V lost 8 bases and J 6 bases, leaving 10 bases between the germline ends. This CDR3 is 12 amino acids long. CDR3 DNA: TGTGCCAGCCGGATAGCGGCCGGGGAGCTGTTTTTT. It codes for CASRIAAGELFF.

This clonotype was seen a handful of times. CDR3 coding DNA: TGTGCCAGCAGCCTGTCCGGGCGCACAGATACGCAGTATTTT. It translates to CASSLSGRTDTQYF. V gene TRBV7-2 combines with J gene TRBJ2-3; D gene unclear. The germline V gene has CDR1 SGHTA and CDR2 FQGNSA. This CDR3 spans 14 amino acids. Trimming took off 5 bases at V and 1 base at J, with 10 bases between the two ends.

This clonotype was picked up a small number of times. The rearrangement joins TRBV7-2 to TRBJ2-7; maybe TRBD1 (7 bases). Germline loops: CDR1 SGHTA, CDR2 FQGNSA. The CDR3 is 15 amino acids. V lost 3 bases to trimming and J lost 2 bases, with 14 bases between them. In nucleotides, the CDR3 is TGTGCCAGCAGCTTTACCAGGGGGGCCCCCTACGAGCAGTACTTC. Amino acid sequence: CASSFTRGAPYEQYF.

This clonotype has ten or more counts. The chain is built from TRBV6-1 and TRBJ2-5; D is perhaps TRBD2 (5 bases). The V and J ends lost 8 bases and 2 bases respectively, with 15 bases between them. The CDR3 extends over 14 amino acids. CDR1 and CDR2 from the germline V gene are MNHNS and SASEGT. CDR3 loop: CASSGNGHQETQYF. The CDR3, as DNA: TGTGCCAGCTCGGGGAATGGGCATCAAGAGACCCAGTACTTC.

This clonotype has just a few counts. The V and J genes are TRBV2 and TRBJ2-5; D may be TRBD2 (5 bases). Germline V gene sequence: CDR1 SNHLY, CDR2 FYNNEI. The CDR3 contains 12 residues. The germline V and J ends were trimmed by 4 bases and 9 bases, with 12 bases remaining between them. CDR3 sequence reads: CASSGRIWAQYF. In DNA form, the CDR3 reads TGTGCCAGCAGTGGGAGGATCTGGGCCCAGTACTTC.

The chain combines TRBV6-5 with TRBJ1-2; possible D gene TRBD1, 6 bases. The germline gives CDR1 MNHEY, CDR2 SVGAGI. The ends were cut back, 7 bases at V and 2 bases at J, with 14 bases in the middle. The CDR3 loop spans 14 amino acids. For the CDR3, the DNA is TGTGCCAGCACTAGACAGGAAACCAACTATGGCTACACCTTC. Translation gives CASTRQETNYGYTF.

This clonotype was seen at least ten times. V is TRBV11-2 and J is TRBJ1-1, with a possible D match to TRBD1 (6 bases). CDR3 length: 15 amino acids. V lost 5 bases to trimming and J lost 3 bases, with 16 bases between them. CDR1 SGHAT and CDR2 FQNNGV come from the germline V gene. CDR3 DNA: TGTGCCAGCAGCCATTATACAGGGAAGGACACTGAAGCTTTCTTT. Encoded protein: CASSHYTGKDTEAFF.

Only a few counts were recorded for this clonotype. This chain joins TRBV6-2 or TRBV6-3 and TRBJ2-7, with D perhaps TRBD1 or TRBD2 (5 bases each). Germline lookup yields CDR1 MNHEY and CDR2 SVGEGT. Trimming shortened V by 6 bases and J by 2 bases, and 14 bases separated the two germline ends. The CDR3 extends over 14 amino acids. In DNA form, the CDR3 reads TGTGCCAGCAGCACGCCGTTGGGGGCCTACGAGCAGTACGTC. Its translation is CASSTPLGAYEQYV.